This T cell receptor beta chain originates from a study of response to subunit inactivated influenza vaccine. Study observations and caveats: Each seasonal influenza vaccination recruits few new T cells, the authors suggested.

This clonotype was seen a handful of times. Its target is not known. TCRdb re-derived calls from the RT-PCR reads in MiXCR, one entry per CDR3 protein. The sample carries approximately 300,000 distinct CDR3 sequences, roughly 22% recorded once. The TCR was taken from a man in his fifties or sixties who received an inactivated influenza vaccine. The input for sequencing was PBMCs from blood, taken less than 22 months after vaccination.

CDR3 sequence: CSARGFQIRTDTQYF. CDR3 bases: TGCAGTGCTAGAGGGTTCCAAATCCGCACAGATACGCAGTATTTT. The chain carries TRBV20-1 and TRBJ2-3; D is unresolved. The CDR3 loop spans 15 amino acids. In germline, CDR1 is DFQATT, CDR2 SNEGSKA (reference sequence). Deletions cut 1 base from V and 1 base from J, with 12 bases between.